This is a list of T cell receptor beta chains from one sample in a study of T-cell memory formation after mild COVID-19. MiXCR, applied by TCRdb to the 5' RACE reads, yields one record per CDR3 protein. The sample lists a few hundred thousand distinct CDR3 sequences, about a sixth occurring once. Sequences were obtained from PBMCs or a T cell subset sorted from them (not recorded which). These receptors came from a man younger than 35 who had mild COVID-19 (a few samples of this study predate the infection). Cell type and time point are not known. The CDR3 runs from the conserved cysteine through the conserved F or W. A D gene is named only where the DNA matches it firmly. Not every row has a clone size; where given, it reads once, few, many or a size class.

v_gene: TRBV6-5; len: 16; abundance: NA; d_gene: NA; j_gene: TRBJ1-2; CDR3aa: CASSYTYQGIDYGYTF; CDR3nt: TGTGCCAGCAGTTACACGTATCAGGGTATTGACTATGGCTACACCTTC
v_gene: TRBV5-1; len: 16; abundance: NA; d_gene: TRBD1; j_gene: TRBJ2-3; CDR3aa: CASSLSGTGVGDTQYF; CDR3nt: TGCGCCAGCAGCTTGAGCGGGACAGGGGTTGGAGATACGCAGTATTTT
v_gene: TRBV20-1; len: 14; abundance: NA; d_gene: NA; j_gene: TRBJ1-4; CDR3aa: CSARSTDTTEKLFF; CDR3nt: TGCAGTGCTAGATCCACCGACACGACCGAAAAACTGTTTTTT
v_gene: TRBV7-9; len: 13; abundance: few; d_gene: NA; j_gene: TRBJ1-2; CDR3aa: CASSLGGQNGYTF; CDR3nt: TGTGCCAGCAGCTTAGGGGGGCAGAATGGCTACACCTTC
v_gene: TRBV7-9; len: 12; abundance: few; d_gene: NA; j_gene: TRBJ1-5; CDR3aa: CASSPPNQPQHF; CDR3nt: TGTGCCAGCAGCCCACCGAATCAGCCCCAGCATTTT
v_gene: TRBV29-1; len: 13; abundance: NA; d_gene: TRBD1; j_gene: TRBJ2-3; CDR3aa: CSVQRTGEDTQYF; CDR3nt: TGCAGCGTTCAACGGACAGGCGAAGATACGCAGTATTTT
v_gene: TRBV10-3; len: 11; abundance: few; d_gene: NA; j_gene: TRBJ2-3; CDR3aa: CAAGWTDTQYF; CDR3nt: TGTGCCGCAGGGTGGACAGATACGCAGTATTTT
v_gene: TRBV7-8; len: 14; abundance: few; d_gene: NA; j_gene: TRBJ2-7; CDR3aa: CASSPSLSSYEQYF; CDR3nt: TGTGCCAGCAGCCCTAGCCTAAGCTCCTACGAGCAGTACTTC
v_gene: TRBV7-2; len: 15; abundance: few; d_gene: NA; j_gene: TRBJ2-3; CDR3aa: CASSLVPPSTDTQYF; CDR3nt: TGTGCCAGCAGCTTAGTACCCCCTAGCACAGATACGCAGTATTTT
v_gene: TRBV7-9; len: 20; abundance: NA; d_gene: TRBD2; j_gene: TRBJ2-1; CDR3aa: CASSSTVTRGAGGSYNEQFF; CDR3nt: TGTGCCAGCAGCTCCACGGTCACCAGGGGAGCGGGGGGTTCCTACAATGAGCAGTTCTTC